The entry below gives a single TCR beta chain sequence along with its context. Its antigen is still unknown. The conserved final phenylalanine or tryptophan is absent from the CDR3, which likely points to a read error. The limits of the CDR3 on the DNA are not certain, so only TCRdb's listed CDR3 is given. The germline gives CDR1 SQVTM, CDR2 ANQGSEA. The CDR3 has 9 residues if both end residues are counted. It was RNA transcripts that yielded the amplified TCR beta CDR3 regions. HTBI primers were used for first-round RT-PCR of the TCR CDR3. TCRdb passed the multiplex PCR reads through MiXCR, listing each CDR3 protein once. The sample has 500,000 to 650,000 distinct CDR3 sequences, 35% to 50% seen once; the top ten hold about 40%. This record belongs to a study of T cells in Graves' hyperthyroidism and ophthalmopathy. The study's findings and limits: Most clonotypes expanded in thyroid above 0.001 were likewise present in blood.

The V call is TRBV29-1, the J call TRBJ1-3; the DNA was not compared with TRBD1, the D call given in the table. Sequencing was done on a sample of peripheral blood or thyroid tissue (not recorded which). This receptor was obtained from an adult woman with Graves' disease, either hyperthyroidism or ophthalmopathy (not recorded which). The CDR3 sequence: CSVELGRWG.